The entry below gives a single T cell receptor beta chain sequence along with its context. The study used a library that attached unique molecular identifiers to individual cDNA molecules. A single record per CDR3 protein comes from TCRdb applying MiXCR to the RACE reads. In the table there are roughly 100,000 distinct CDR3 sequences, 10% to 15% of which are singletons. This sample is part of a study of human T cells and chemical hapten exposure. Study-level background: The sensitizing agent was 2% DPC, placed on about 2 cm by about 2 cm of upper inner arm skin. Recorded diagnoses among the mostly female patients were alopecia areata, totalis or universalis.

Documented time point: pre-sensitization, week 0. Regarding treatment: therapeutic diphenylcyclopropenone sensitization with weekly scalp DPC. Total RNA was isolated from unfractionated whole blood. The ends were cut back, 2 bases at V and 4 bases at J, with 11 bases in the middle. The germline V gene has CDR1 KGHSH and CDR2 LQKENI. There are 14 residues in the CDR3. The clonotype originates from a woman aged 45 to 65 with alopecia areata. Some clones in this sample may be carry-over from other donors' samples. The sample in question was whole blood, obtained in connection with sensitization to the hapten diphenylcyclopropenone (DPC). The chain combines TRBV18 with TRBJ1-1, with no clear D. For the CDR3, the DNA is TGTGCCAGCTCACCAGAGAGGGCAAGCACTGAAGCTTTCTTT. This translates into CASSPERASTEAFF.